This TCR beta chain was recorded in a study of blood T cell repertoires in COVID-19. Study in general: The United States, Italy and Spain were the sources of the acute and convalescent COVID-19 samples. PBMCs, B-cell-depleted T cells, or T cells were the source of the cDNA or gDNA that made up the material.

The CDR3 is 20 amino acids. Germline values: CDR1 KGHDR, CDR2 SFDVKD. V was clipped by 6 bases and J by 2 bases; unmatched bases: 13. Per the original methods: Estimation of nucleated cell counts relied on the amplification of reference gene primers. Using immunoSEQ multiplex PCR, the repertoire was profiled, and TCRdb retains in-frame clones only, with some absent. That table furnishes V, J and clone size, whereas the DNA furnished D and trimming. The table lists 250,000 or so clones, around 90% of them singletons. The sequenced sample consisted of peripheral blood. The chain recombines TRBV24-1 with TRBJ2-6, with 12 bases that match TRBD1. The sequence derives from a woman aged 30 to 39 with acute or convalescent COVID-19. The CDR3 bases are TGTGCCACCAGTTCGAAAAAATGGGACAGGGGGCGCCCTGGGGCCAACGTCCTGACTTTC. This sequence encodes CATSSKKWDRGRPGANVLTF.